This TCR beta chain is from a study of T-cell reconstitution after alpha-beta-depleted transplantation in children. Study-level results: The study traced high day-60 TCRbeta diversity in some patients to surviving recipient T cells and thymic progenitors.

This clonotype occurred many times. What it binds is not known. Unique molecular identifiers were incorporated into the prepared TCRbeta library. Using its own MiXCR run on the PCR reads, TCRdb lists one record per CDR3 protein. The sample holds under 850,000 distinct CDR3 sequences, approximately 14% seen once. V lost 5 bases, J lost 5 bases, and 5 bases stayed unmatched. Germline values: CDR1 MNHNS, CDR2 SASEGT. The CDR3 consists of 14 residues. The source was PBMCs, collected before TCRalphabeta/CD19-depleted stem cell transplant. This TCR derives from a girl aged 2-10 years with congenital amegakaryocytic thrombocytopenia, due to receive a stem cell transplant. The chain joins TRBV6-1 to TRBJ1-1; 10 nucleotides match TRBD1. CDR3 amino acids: CASSKGQGWTEAFF. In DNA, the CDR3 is TGTGCCAGCAGTAAGGGACAGGGGTGGACTGAAGCTTTCTTT.